The source of this TCR beta chain is a study of cytomegalovirus exposure and HLA in healthy donors. Study-level findings and limits: In a later analysis, V- and J-gene trimming of beta chains associated with a DCLRE1C missense variant, replicated independently. Per a prior analysis, the majority of TCR beta V segments were productive roughly 87% or roughly 30% of the time. An analysis that came later showed most CMV-associated TCR beta chains appearing HLA-restricted.

The primer mix had 60 Vbeta and 13 Jbeta primers. The repertoire was sequenced with immunoSEQ multiplex PCR; TCRdb's copy has only in-frame clones and lacks some. The repertoire holds approximately 130,000 clones, about 80% seen once, with 1.8% in the top ten. Regarding this clone: The antigen is not known. This CDR3 is also generated by other DNA sequences in the sample.

Sequenced: PBMCs. The source is a man between 18 and 35 years old in good health and CMV-seronegative.

The CDR3 loop is CASSGTGGYQPQHF. The CDR3 region has the DNA TGTGCCAGCTCCGGGACAGGGGGCTACCAGCCCCAGCATTTT. The V and J genes are TRBV2 and TRBJ1-5; TRBD1 matches 12 bases. The trim removed 8 bases at V and 7 bases at J, leaving 6 bases unmatched. The germline V gene encodes CDR1 SNHLY and CDR2 FYNNEI. The CDR3 totals 14 residues.